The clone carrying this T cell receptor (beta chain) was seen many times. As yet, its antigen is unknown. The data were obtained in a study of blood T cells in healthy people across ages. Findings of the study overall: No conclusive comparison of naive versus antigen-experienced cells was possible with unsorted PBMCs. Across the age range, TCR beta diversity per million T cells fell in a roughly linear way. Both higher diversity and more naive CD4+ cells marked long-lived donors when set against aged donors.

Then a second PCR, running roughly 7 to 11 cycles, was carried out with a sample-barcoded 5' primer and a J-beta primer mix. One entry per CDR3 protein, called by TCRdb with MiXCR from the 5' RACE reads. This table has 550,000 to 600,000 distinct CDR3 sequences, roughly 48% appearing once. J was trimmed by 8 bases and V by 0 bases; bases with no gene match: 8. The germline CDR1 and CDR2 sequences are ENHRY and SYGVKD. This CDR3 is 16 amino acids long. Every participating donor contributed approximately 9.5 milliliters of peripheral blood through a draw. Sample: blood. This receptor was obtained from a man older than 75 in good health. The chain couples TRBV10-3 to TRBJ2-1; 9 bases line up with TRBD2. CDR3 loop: CAISESTSGDGDEQFF. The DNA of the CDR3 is TGTGCCATCAGTGAGTCGACTAGCGGAGACGGGGATGAGCAGTTCTTC.